The clone carrying this T cell receptor beta chain showed up many times. What it binds is unknown. Germline assignment: CDR1 SGHTA and CDR2 FQGTGA. This CDR3 is 13 amino acids long. V gave up 5 bases and J gave up 1 base, with 8 bases separating them. This entry is derived from a study of identical twins. TCRdb used MiXCR to reprocess the 5' RACE reads, holding one entry per CDR3 protein. Here the sample spans about 240,000 distinct CDR3 sequences, approximately 7.3% being singletons. Overall study findings and caveats: Out-of-frame TCR alpha sharing observed in monozygotic twins exceeded model estimates.

The same data also went into a second study, on yellow fever vaccine responses in identical twins.

Material for sequencing was CD8+ T cells sorted from blood. This receptor was obtained from a young woman in good health. V gene TRBV7-3 combines with J gene TRBJ1-1, with D possibly being TRBD1 (5 bases). The CDR3 DNA reads as TGTGCCAGCAGCGTCCAGGGGAACACTGAAGCTTTCTTT. It specifies CASSVQGNTEAFF.